Below are 13 T cell receptor beta chains sequenced from a single sample in a study of shared clonotypes between healthy human individuals. The table came from immunoSEQ multiplex PCR; TCRdb's copy has only in-frame clones and leaves some out. The data show hundreds of thousands of clones, around three quarters seen once. Source material: memory CD4+ T cells sorted from blood. The subset: CD45RA-negative fraction. The receptor set was obtained from a woman in her 30s in good health.

A note on this clone: Other DNA sequences from this sample encode an identical CDR3 as well. J is TRBJ2-7 and V is TRBV5-1; TRBD1 matches at 11 bases. The length of the CDR3 is 14 residues. J was trimmed by 5 bases and V by 4 bases; bases with no gene match: 5. Germline V CDR1 and CDR2: SGHRS, YFSETQ. CDR3 nucleotides: TGCGCCAGCAGCCCCGGGACAGGGGGGAACGAGCAGTACTTC. Amino acid sequence: CASSPGTGGNEQYF.

The table lists this clone with many counts. The chain employs TRBV7-2 and TRBJ2-2, with D tentatively TRBD2 (6 bases). Trimming took 3 bases from V and 4 from J, leaving 18 bases between them. The CDR3 spans 17 residues. Germline CDR1 SGHTA, CDR2 FQGNSA. The CDR3 region has the DNA TGTGCCAGCAGCTTCGATAGGCTGACTAGGATCACCGGGGAGCTGTTTTTT. Its translation is CASSFDRLTRITGELFF. Using reference TRBV7-2 and TRBJ2-2 for the parts outside the CDR3, the full variable domain is GAGVSQSPSNKVTEKGKDVELRCDPISGHTALYWYRQSLGQGLEFLIYFQGNSAPDKSGLPSDRFSAERTGGSVSTLTIQRTQQEDSAVYLCASSFDRLTRITGELFFGEGSRLTVL.

The J gene is TRBJ2-7, the V gene TRBV11-2; TRBD1 might be the D (6 bases). The CDR3 is 13 amino acids. Trimming took off 0 bases at V and 8 bases at J, with 11 bases between the two ends. CDR1 SGHAT and CDR2 FQNNGV come from the germline V gene. The CDR3 region is CASSLDRGDQQYF. In DNA form, the CDR3 reads TGTGCCAGCAGCTTAGACAGGGGCGACCAGCAGTACTTC.

The chain is built from TRBV19 and TRBJ1-1, with D tentatively TRBD1 (6 bases). With 7 bases removed from V and 7 bases from J, the gap between germline ends came to 10 bases. CDR3 length: 11 residues. Germline lookup yields CDR1 LNHDA and CDR2 SQIVND (reference sequence). CDR3 amino acids: CASKTGVEAFF. In nucleotides, the CDR3 is TGTGCCAGTAAGACAGGAGTTGAAGCTTTCTTT.

This chain joins TRBV10-3 and TRBJ2-2, with D possibly matching TRBD2 (6 bases). Trimming removed 4 bases at V and 4 bases at J, with 13 bases between. The length of the CDR3 is 15 residues. The germline V gene encodes CDR1 ENHRY and CDR2 SYGVKD. The CDR3 sequence is CAISVGGEGTGELFF. For the CDR3, the DNA is TGTGCCATCAGTGTGGGGGGTGAGGGCACCGGGGAGCTGTTTTTT.

The chain employs TRBV29-1 and TRBJ2-7; D unresolved. The CDR3 loop spans 14 amino acids. V lost 7 bases and J lost 5, with 21 bases in between. CDR1 is SQVTM and CDR2 is ANQGSEA in the germline V gene. CDR3 nucleotide sequence: TGCAGCGGCACCACCGGGCTCCCAAAAGACGAGCAGTACTTC. Translation gives CSGTTGLPKDEQYF.

The V gene is TRBV27, the J gene TRBJ2-3, with 8 bases fitting TRBD1. V shed 5 bases and J 12 bases; nucleotides not matched to a gene: 13. The CDR3 is 14 residues long. Per germline, CDR1 MNHEY and CDR2 SMNVEV (reference sequence). In DNA, the CDR3 is TGTGCCAGCAGTCGAATCCAGGGGGCGCGGGCTCAGTATTTT. Translating gives CASSRIQGARAQYF.

The chain recombines TRBV27 with TRBJ1-2; 8 nucleotides agree with TRBD1. V shed 6 bases, J shed 8 bases, and the junction held 14 bases outside the gene matches. The CDR3 sequence is 15 residues long. Germline CDR1 is MNHEY and CDR2 is SMNVEV (reference sequence). The CDR3 spells CASRTLTGVWSGYTF. DNA of the CDR3: TGTGCCAGCAGGACCCTGACAGGGGTTTGGTCGGGCTACACCTTC.

This chain connects TRBV21-1 to TRBJ2-7. TRBV21-1 is assigned pseudogene status. This CDR3 has 12 amino acids. The CDR3 reads CAPPAYSYEQYF. CDR3 nucleotide sequence: TGTGCCCCCCCGGCGTACTCCTACGAGCAGTACTTC.

The table lists this clone with a few counts. The V gene is TRBV28, the J gene TRBJ1-2, with D possibly being TRBD1 (5 bases). Germline CDR1 reads MDHEN; CDR2 reads SYDVKM. The CDR3 consists of 12 residues. V was cut by 6 bases and J by 8 bases, with 13 bases left in between. The CDR3 reads CASSTGFRGYTF. The CDR3 nucleotides are TGTGCCAGCAGCACAGGCTTTCGGGGCTACACCTTC.

The CDR3 DNA reads as TGTGCCAGCAGCACCCGACGGAGCAGCTCCTACGAGCAGTACTTC. This translates into CASSTRRSSSYEQYF. J is TRBJ2-7 and V is TRBV7-2, with D hard to call. CDR1 is SGHTA and CDR2 is FQGNSA in the germline V gene. The CDR3 contains 15 residues. Trimming cost V 5 bases and J 0 bases, with 14 bases left between them.

V and J are TRBV28 and TRBJ1-2, with D uncertain. The CDR3 totals 12 residues. The V end was cut by 8 bases, the J end by 8 bases, with 15 bases between. CDR1 is MDHEN, CDR2 SYDVKM, per germline. The CDR3 DNA sequence: TGTGCCAGCTTCTCCGGGCCGAAGGGCTACACCTTC. This codes for CASFSGPKGYTF.

On this clone itself: Other nucleotide sequences from this sample produce the same CDR3. V and J are TRBV7-6 and TRBJ1-5; D is perhaps TRBD1 (5 bases). Deletions cut 5 bases from V and 2 bases from J, with 10 bases between. Per the germline V gene, CDR1 is SGHVS and CDR2 is FNYEAQ. The CDR3 covers 14 residues. The CDR3 protein is CASSPQGGNQPQHF. CDR3 in DNA: TGTGCCAGCAGCCCCCAGGGTGGCAATCAGCCCCAGCATTTT. Full variable domain (missing parts from reference TRBV7-6 and TRBJ1-5): GAGVSQSPRYKVTKRGQDVALRCDPISGHVSLYWYRQALGQGPEFLTYFNYEAQQDKSGLPNDRFSAERPEGSISTLTIQRTEQRDSAMYRCASSPQGGNQPQHFGDGTRLSIL.